These T cell receptor beta chains were read from a single sample in a study of blood T cell repertoires in COVID-19. Using immunoSEQ multiplex PCR, the repertoire was profiled, and TCRdb retains in-frame clones only, with some absent. The sample holds around 97,000 clones; 87% are singletons and the top ten take less than 20%. What was sequenced was peripheral blood. These receptors were obtained from a human donor in a cohort sampled during active COVID-19. CDR3s include the opening cysteine and the closing phenylalanine or tryptophan. A D gene is named only where the DNA matches it firmly. Only some rows state a clone size, as once, few, many or a class for expanded clones.

V gene	clone size	D gene	J gene	CDR3 DNA	CDR3 protein
TRBV4-1	-	-	TRBJ1-5	TGCGCCAGCAGCCAGGCTAGCAATCAGCCCCAGCATTTT	CASSQASNQPQHF
TRBV12-3/TRBV12-4	-	-	TRBJ1-1	TGTGCCAGCAGTTTTACGGTGAACACTGAAGCTTTCTTT	CASSFTVNTEAFF
TRBV6-6	-	-	TRBJ1-1	TGTGCCAGCAGTTACCCCGAGTCCAACACTGAAGCTTTCTTT	CASSYPESNTEAFF
TRBV5-4	-	TRBD2	TRBJ2-1	TGTGCCAGCAGCTTGGTTCTAGCGGGGCCTGAGGAGCAGTTCTTC	CASSLVLAGPEEQFF
TRBV7-8	once	-	TRBJ2-3	TGTGCCAGCAGCTTAGGAGGTAGCGCCTCCACAGATACGCAGTATTTT	CASSLGGSASTDTQYF
TRBV29-1	-	-	TRBJ2-7	TGCAGCGTTGTTGGAGTCGGAGAGCAGTACTTC	CSVVGVGEQYF
TRBV28	-	TRBD2	TRBJ2-5	TGTGCCAGCAGATTCACAACGGGAGGAGCCCAAGAGACCCAGTACTTC	CASRFTTGGAQETQYF
TRBV2	once	-	TRBJ2-2	TGTGCCAGCAGTGTAAGAAGTCGAGGGACTCATTTTCCCGGGGAGCTGTTTTTT	CASSVRSRGTHFPGELFF
TRBV2	-	-	TRBJ2-1	TGTGCCAGCAGTGAAGGGGCCGAGATCCATTACAATGAGCAGTTCTTC	CASSEGAEIHYNEQFF
TRBV6-2/TRBV6-3	-	-	TRBJ2-1	TGTGCCAGCAGTGGAGGGGAGGTTTTTAGCTCCTACAATGAGCAGTTCTTC	CASSGGEVFSSYNEQFF
TRBV2	-	-	TRBJ1-6	TGTGCCAGCAGTGAACTTTTGTCACCCCTCCACTTT	CASSELLSPLHF
TRBV25-1	-	-	TRBJ1-2	TGTGCCAGCAGACAGGGCTATGGCTACACCTTC	CASRQGYGYTF
TRBV5-1	-	TRBD2	TRBJ2-1	TGCGCCAGCAGCCTGGTGGGCGGCGGGAGCTCCTACAATGAGCAGTTCTTC	CASSLVGGGSSYNEQFF
TRBV6-5	few	TRBD1	TRBJ1-6	TGTGCCAGCAGTACCTACAGGGGGAGGAATTCACCCCTCCACTTT	CASSTYRGRNSPLHF
TRBV7-6	-	-	TRBJ2-1	TGTGCCAGCAGCTTCCGCCCTCCTAGCGTCTCCTACAATGAGCAGTTCTTC	CASSFRPPSVSYNEQFF
TRBV19	-	TRBD1	TRBJ2-2	TGTGCCAGTAGTACGACGACAGGGGGGTTCGGGGAGCTGTTTTTT	CASSTTTGGFGELFF
TRBV29-1	-	-	TRBJ1-2	TGCAGCGCCGCGGCGGGGAACTATGGCTACACCTTC	CSAAAGNYGYTF
TRBV19	few	TRBD2	TRBJ2-7	TGTGCCAGTAGTCCTAGACCCCTAGCGGGTCAAACCTACGAGCAGTACTTC	CASSPRPLAGQTYEQYF
TRBV7-8	few	-	TRBJ1-6	TGTGCCAGCAGCGTTGGACAGCTTGTTTCACCCCTCCACTTT	CASSVGQLVSPLHF
TRBV10-1	-	-	TRBJ2-1	TGCGCCAGCACTGGACTCTCGGGTGAGCAGTTCTTC	CASTGLSGEQFF
TRBV2	-	TRBD1	TRBJ1-1	TGTGCCAGCAGCCGTCCCGGGACAGGGATCACTGAAGCTTTCTTT	CASSRPGTGITEAFF
TRBV10-3	once	TRBD2	TRBJ2-3	TGTGCCATCAGTGAGTGGAGCGGGGGGGCGACAGATACGCAGTATTTT	CAISEWSGGATDTQYF
TRBV7-2	-	TRBD2	TRBJ2-5	TGTGCCAGCAGACCCAGCGGGGGGGCGGGAGAGACCCAGTACTTC	CASRPSGGAGETQYF
TRBV7-9	once	TRBD1	TRBJ2-7	TGTGCCACGTCCGGGACAGGGGGCTCGGGCGAGCAGTACTTC	CATSGTGGSGEQYF
TRBV7-2	-	-	TRBJ1-1	TGTGCCTCCCGACAGGCACCGAACACTGAAGCTTTCTTT	CASRQAPNTEAFF
TRBV28	-	TRBD1	TRBJ2-1	TGTGCCAGCAGTTTACAGGGGGTTACCAATGAGCAGTTCTTC	CASSLQGVTNEQFF
TRBV6-5	-	-	TRBJ2-7	TGTGCCAGCGGCCTGAAGGGGCAGGCCTACGAGCAGTACTTC	CASGLKGQAYEQYF
TRBV3-1/TRBV3-2	-	TRBD2	TRBJ2-7	TGTGCCAGCAGCCGGTCCCGATCCGGGACTAGCTACGAGCAGTACTTC	CASSRSRSGTSYEQYF
TRBV7-8	-	-	TRBJ2-3	TGTGCCAGCCGGACTTGGGATACGCAGTATTTT	CASRTWDTQYF
TRBV19	once	TRBD1	TRBJ1-6	TGTGCCACCTGGGACAGGGGAGGTTCACCCCTCCACTTT	CATWDRGGSPLHF
TRBV7-2	-	-	TRBJ1-3	TGTGCCAGCAGCTTATCAGTTTTGACTAACCCCTCTGGAAACACCATATATTTT	CASSLSVLTNPSGNTIYF
TRBV7-6	-	TRBD2	TRBJ2-5	TGTGCCAGCAGCCCATCGCGGGGGGCCCAAGAGACCCAGTACTTC	CASSPSRGAQETQYF
TRBV30	-	-	TRBJ1-1	TGTGCCTGGACCCAGCAGGGTCTGAACACTGAAGCTTTCTTT	CAWTQQGLNTEAFF
TRBV9	-	TRBD1	TRBJ1-2	TGTGCCAGCAGCGTAGGGGACAGGGCTATTAGCTACACCTTC	CASSVGDRAISYTF
TRBV30	-	TRBD2	TRBJ2-1	TGTGCCTGGAGTAGCGGGGGGGCCCTCGGCAATGAGCAGTTCTTC	CAWSSGGALGNEQFF
TRBV10-1	-	TRBD1	TRBJ1-1	TGCGCCAGCAGTGGGGACAGGGGGATGACTGAAGCTTTCTTT	CASSGDRGMTEAFF
TRBV2	-	-	TRBJ2-1	TGTGCCAGTAGAAGGGAGAGTACCTACAATGAGCAGTTCTTC	CASRRESTYNEQFF
TRBV3-1/TRBV3-2	-	-	TRBJ2-3	TGTGCCAGCAGCCAAGATACAGGCACAGATACGCAGTATTTT	CASSQDTGTDTQYF
TRBV3-1/TRBV3-2	-	-	TRBJ1-1	TGTGCCAGCAGCAACCCGCGGGCCTTGAACACTGAAGCTTTCTTT	CASSNPRALNTEAFF
TRBV27	-	TRBD2	TRBJ2-7	TGTGCCAGCAGCTGGGACGGGACTAGCGGGAACTACGAGCAGTACTTC	CASSWDGTSGNYEQYF
TRBV29-1	-	-	TRBJ1-1	TGCAGCGTTGATGTGGGGGGCACTGAAGCTTTCTTT	CSVDVGGTEAFF
TRBV4-1	-	TRBD1	TRBJ2-6	TGCGCCAGCAGACCTGGACAGGGATCTGGGGCCAACGTCCTGACTTTC	CASRPGQGSGANVLTF
TRBV5-4	-	TRBD2	TRBJ2-5	TGTGCCAGCAGCCAGGGGGGACTAGCGGGACAAGAGACCCAGTACTTC	CASSQGGLAGQETQYF